These 5 T cell receptor beta chains came from one sample sequenced in a study of radiotherapy plus CTLA-4 blockade in lung cancer. Clones were read by immunoSEQ multiplex PCR, and TCRdb kept only the in-frame ones, dropping some. The table records 70,000 to 90,000 clones, roughly 86% of them present only once. Sequencing was performed on peripheral blood, taken from a patient treated with radiotherapy plus ipilimumab. The receptors stem from a human donor with non-small cell lung cancer who had stable disease on radiotherapy plus ipilimumab.

V is TRBV28 and J is TRBJ1-2; D unresolved. CDR1 MDHEN and CDR2 SYDVKM come from the germline V gene. This CDR3 region has 13 residues. Trimming stripped 6 bases from V and 1 base from J, with 9 bases between. This CDR3 is CASRPTVNYGYTF. The CDR3 coding sequence is TGTGCCAGCAGGCCTACAGTTAACTATGGCTACACCTTC.

This chain connects TRBV19 to TRBJ2-3; D unresolved. Germline values: CDR1 LNHDA, CDR2 SQIVND (reference sequence). The CDR3 loop spans 14 amino acids. The V and J ends lost 7 bases and 4 bases respectively, with 15 bases between them. The CDR3 spells CASKKTILADTQYF. In DNA, the CDR3 is TGTGCCAGTAAAAAAACCATATTAGCAGATACGCAGTATTTT.

This chain links TRBV7-4 with TRBJ2-2, with D perhaps matching TRBD1 (5 bases). Trimming removed 3 bases from V and 6 bases from J, with 11 bases in between. The germline V gene encodes CDR1 SGHVT and CDR2 SQSDAQ. The CDR3 extends over 14 amino acids. The CDR3 sequence: CASSFGRVAGELFF. CDR3 bases: TGTGCCAGCAGCTTTGGCAGGGTGGCCGGGGAGCTGTTTTTT.

The chain uses TRBV6-5 and TRBJ2-7; 8 bases map to TRBD2. Germline lookup yields CDR1 MNHEY and CDR2 SVGAGI. This CDR3 has 14 residues. J gave up 7 bases and V 7 bases, and 12 bases lay outside the gene matches. The CDR3 protein is CASTKRGTSGEQYF. The CDR3, as DNA: TGTGCCAGCACTAAGCGGGGGACATCTGGAGAGCAGTACTTC.

V gene TRBV28 combines with J gene TRBJ1-5, with D unresolved. V lost 1 base and J lost 6, with 7 bases in between. This CDR3 has 13 residues. Germline CDR1 is MDHEN and CDR2 is SYDVKM. The CDR3 DNA sequence: TGTGCCAGCAGTTTATTTATGCTTCAGCCCCAGCATTTT. Residues: CASSLFMLQPQHF.